This TCR beta chain originates from a study of shared clonotypes between healthy human individuals. CD45RO-negative cells were positively selected for CCR7, leaving out terminally differentiated effector memory CD45RA+ cells. The CDR3 totals 16 residues. Per germline, CDR1 MNHEY and CDR2 SMNVEV (reference sequence). V lost 5 bases and J lost 1; bases outside the gene matches: 5. Generated by immunoSEQ multiplex PCR, the TCRdb table keeps only in-frame clones and is missing some. This table holds around 2,000,000 clones, about 95% found once. Concerning this clone: The sample has other DNA sequences that encode this CDR3 too.

This TCR derives from a man aged 18 to 35 in good health. The genes are TRBV27 and TRBJ2-3; 11 bases fit TRBD2. Material: naive CD8+ T cells sorted from blood. The chain's CDR3 is CASSLLAGVGTDTQYF. Written as DNA, the CDR3 is TGTGCCAGCAGTCTACTAGCGGGGGTCGGCACAGATACGCAGTATTTT.